The T cell receptor beta chain under discussion was sequenced for a study of cytomegalovirus exposure and HLA in healthy donors. Here immunoSEQ multiplex PCR was the method, and the copy in TCRdb shows in-frame clones only, minus some. This table holds roughly 60,000 clones, about 96% found once. Worth noting for this clone: Its antigen is not identified.

Findings and caveats of the study: Among TCR beta chains, those listed as cytomegalovirus-associated numbered approximately 150. Most TCR sequences showed up rarely, but some public TCRs showed up in many donors. TCR clusters originating in the first cohort tended to co-occur in the 120 validation repertoires, according to a later analysis. Confirmation was obtained in vitro that a few CMV-associated chains are specific for CMV antigens.

The receptor comes from a woman between 18 and 30 years old in good health and CMV-seronegative. What was sequenced was PBMCs.

The CDR3 region has the DNA TGCGCCAGCAGACCCGGACAGGGTGCGTACATCCTGATCAATGAGCAGTTCTTC. This encodes CASRPGQGAYILINEQFF. The rearrangement uses TRBV5-1 and TRBJ2-1, with TRBD1 identical over 8 bases. The CDR3 spans 18 residues. V lost 5 bases, J lost 6 bases, and 19 bases stayed unmatched. Germline assignment: CDR1 SGHRS and CDR2 YFSETQ.